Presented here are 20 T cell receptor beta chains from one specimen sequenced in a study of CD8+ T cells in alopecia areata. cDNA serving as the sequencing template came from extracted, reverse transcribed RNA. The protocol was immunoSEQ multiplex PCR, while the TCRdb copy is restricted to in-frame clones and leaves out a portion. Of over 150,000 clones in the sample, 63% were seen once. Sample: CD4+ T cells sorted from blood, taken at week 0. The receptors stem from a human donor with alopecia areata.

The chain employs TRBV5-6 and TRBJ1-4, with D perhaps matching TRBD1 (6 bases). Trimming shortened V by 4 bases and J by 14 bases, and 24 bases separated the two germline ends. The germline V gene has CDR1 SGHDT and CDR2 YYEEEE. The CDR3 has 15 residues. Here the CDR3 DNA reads TGTGCCAGCAGCGCGGACAGATCCGAGTCACAACGTCTGTTTTTT. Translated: CASSADRSESQRLFF.

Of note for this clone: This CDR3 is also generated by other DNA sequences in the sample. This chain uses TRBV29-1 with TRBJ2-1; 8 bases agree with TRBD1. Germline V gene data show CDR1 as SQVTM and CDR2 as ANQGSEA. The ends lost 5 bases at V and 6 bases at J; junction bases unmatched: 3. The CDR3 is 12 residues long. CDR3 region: CSVRQGSNEQFF. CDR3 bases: TGCAGCGTTCGACAGGGGAGCAATGAGCAGTTCTTC.

The CDR3 coding sequence is TGTGCCACCAGCAGAACAGGGGAAGGTGGCTACACCTTC. Translation: CATSRTGEGGYTF. The V call is TRBV15, the J call TRBJ1-2; 7 bases match TRBD1. The CDR3 contains 13 residues. In germline, CDR1 is LNHNV, CDR2 YYDKDF (reference sequence). V gave up 2 bases and J gave up 7 bases; unmatched junction bases: 4.

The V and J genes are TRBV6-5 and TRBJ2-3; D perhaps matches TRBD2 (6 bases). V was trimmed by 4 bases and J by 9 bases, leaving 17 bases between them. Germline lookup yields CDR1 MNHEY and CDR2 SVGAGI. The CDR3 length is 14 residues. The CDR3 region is CASSSVPGGWTQYF. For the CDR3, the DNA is TGTGCCAGCAGTTCTGTTCCTGGGGGGTGGACGCAGTATTTT.

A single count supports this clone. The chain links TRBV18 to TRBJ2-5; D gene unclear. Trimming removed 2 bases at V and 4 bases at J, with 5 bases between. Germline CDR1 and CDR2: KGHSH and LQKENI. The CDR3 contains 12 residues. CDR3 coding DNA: TGTGCCAGCTCACCAAGTCGAGAGACCCAGTACTTC. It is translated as CASSPSRETQYF.

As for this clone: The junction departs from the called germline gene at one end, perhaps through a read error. CDR3 in amino acids: CASSQNEGVYEQYF. CDR3 in DNA: TGCGCCAGCAGCCAAAATGAGGGGGTTTACGAGCAATACTTC. This chain links TRBV4-1 with TRBJ2-7, with D maybe TRBD1 (6 bases). Germline values: CDR1 MGHRA, CDR2 YSYEKL. The CDR3 is 14 residues long.

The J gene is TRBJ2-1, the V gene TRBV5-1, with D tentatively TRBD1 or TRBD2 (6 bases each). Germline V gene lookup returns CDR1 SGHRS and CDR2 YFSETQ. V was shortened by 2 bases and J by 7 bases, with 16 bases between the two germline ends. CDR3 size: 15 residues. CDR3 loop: CASSLGPQGGNEQFF. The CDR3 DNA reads TGCGCCAGCAGCTTAGGACCACAAGGGGGGAATGAGCAGTTCTTC.

The CDR3 nucleotides are TGCAGCGGTCGACAGGTCCTCACAGATACGCAGTATTTT. This sequence encodes CSGRQVLTDTQYF. This chain joins TRBV29-1 and TRBJ2-3, with TRBD1 as a possible D gene (6 bases). The ends were cut back, 7 bases at V and 2 bases at J, with 13 bases in the middle. This CDR3 is built from 13 residues. Per germline, CDR1 SQVTM and CDR2 ANQGSEA.

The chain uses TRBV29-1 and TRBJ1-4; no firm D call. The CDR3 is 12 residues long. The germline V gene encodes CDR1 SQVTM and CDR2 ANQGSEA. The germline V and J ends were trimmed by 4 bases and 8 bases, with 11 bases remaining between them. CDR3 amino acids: CSVGAAGEKLFF. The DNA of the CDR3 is TGCAGCGTTGGGGCAGCGGGAGAAAAACTGTTTTTT. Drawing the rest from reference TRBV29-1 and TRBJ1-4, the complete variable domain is SAVISQKPSRDICQRGTSLTIQCQVDSQVTMMFWYRQQPGQSLTLIATANQGSEATYESGFVIDKFPISRPNLTFSTLTVSNMSPEDSSIYLCSVGAAGEKLFFGSGTQLSVL.

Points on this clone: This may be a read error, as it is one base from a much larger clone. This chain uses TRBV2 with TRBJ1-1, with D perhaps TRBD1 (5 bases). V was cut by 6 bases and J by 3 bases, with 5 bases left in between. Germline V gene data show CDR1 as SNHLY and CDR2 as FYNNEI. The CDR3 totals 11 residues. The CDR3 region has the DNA TGTGCCAGCAGCAGGGACACTGAAGCTTTCTTT. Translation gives CASSRDTEAFF. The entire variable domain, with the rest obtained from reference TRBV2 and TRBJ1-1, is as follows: EPEVTQTPSHQVTQMGQEVILRCVPISNHLYFYWYRQILGQKVEFLVSFYNNEISEKSEIFDDQFSVERPDGSNFTLKIRSTKLEDSAMYFCASSRDTEAFFGQGTRLTVV.

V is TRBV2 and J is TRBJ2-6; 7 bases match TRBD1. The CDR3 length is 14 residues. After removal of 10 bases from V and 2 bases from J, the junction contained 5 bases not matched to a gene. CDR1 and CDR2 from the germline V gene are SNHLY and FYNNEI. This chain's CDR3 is CATHQGAGANVLTF. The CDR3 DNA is TGTGCCACCCACCAGGGGGCTGGGGCCAACGTCCTGACTTTC.

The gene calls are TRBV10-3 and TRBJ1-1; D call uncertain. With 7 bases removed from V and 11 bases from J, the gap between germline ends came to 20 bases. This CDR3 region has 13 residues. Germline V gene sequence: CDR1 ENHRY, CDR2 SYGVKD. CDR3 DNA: TGTGCCATCACTGGTGAAGGCTTCAAGAGGGCTTTCTTT. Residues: CAITGEGFKRAFF.

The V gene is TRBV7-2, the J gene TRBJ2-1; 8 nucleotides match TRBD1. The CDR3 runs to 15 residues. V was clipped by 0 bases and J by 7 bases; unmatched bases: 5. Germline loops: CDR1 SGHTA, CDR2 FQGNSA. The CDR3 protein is CASSLAQGAANEQFF. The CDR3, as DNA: TGTGCCAGCAGCTTAGCCCAGGGGGCTGCAAATGAGCAGTTCTTC.

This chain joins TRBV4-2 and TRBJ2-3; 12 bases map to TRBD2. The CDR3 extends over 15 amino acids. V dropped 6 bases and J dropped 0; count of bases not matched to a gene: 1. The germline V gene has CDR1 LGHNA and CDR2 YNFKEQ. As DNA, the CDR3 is TGTGCCAGCAGGACTAGCGGGGGAAGCACAGATACGCAGTATTTT. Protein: CASRTSGGSTDTQYF.

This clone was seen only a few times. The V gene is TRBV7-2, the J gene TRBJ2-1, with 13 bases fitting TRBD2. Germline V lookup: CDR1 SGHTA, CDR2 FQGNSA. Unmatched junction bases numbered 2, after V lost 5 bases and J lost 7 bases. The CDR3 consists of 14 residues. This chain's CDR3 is CASSPGLAGNEQFF. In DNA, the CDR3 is TGTGCCAGCAGCCCGGGACTAGCGGGGAATGAGCAGTTCTTC.

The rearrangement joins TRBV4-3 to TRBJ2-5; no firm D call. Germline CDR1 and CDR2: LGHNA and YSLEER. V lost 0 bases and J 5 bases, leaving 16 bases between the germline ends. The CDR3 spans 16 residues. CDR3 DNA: TGCGCCAGCAGCCAAGACCCGTACTCCGATAGGGAGACCCAGTACTTC. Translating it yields CASSQDPYSDRETQYF.

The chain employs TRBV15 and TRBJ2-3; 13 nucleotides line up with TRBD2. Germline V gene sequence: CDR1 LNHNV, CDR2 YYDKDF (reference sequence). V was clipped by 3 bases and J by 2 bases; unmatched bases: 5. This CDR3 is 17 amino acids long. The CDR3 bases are TGTGCCACCAGCAGTTGGGGGACTAGCGGGGTCACAGATACGCAGTATTTT. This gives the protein CATSSWGTSGVTDTQYF.

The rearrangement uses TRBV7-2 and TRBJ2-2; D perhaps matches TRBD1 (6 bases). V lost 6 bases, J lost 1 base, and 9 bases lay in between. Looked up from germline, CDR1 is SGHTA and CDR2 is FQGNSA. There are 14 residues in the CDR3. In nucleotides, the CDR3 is TGTGCCAGCAGAAGGGACATGAACACCGGGGAGCTGTTTTTT. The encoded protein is CASRRDMNTGELFF.

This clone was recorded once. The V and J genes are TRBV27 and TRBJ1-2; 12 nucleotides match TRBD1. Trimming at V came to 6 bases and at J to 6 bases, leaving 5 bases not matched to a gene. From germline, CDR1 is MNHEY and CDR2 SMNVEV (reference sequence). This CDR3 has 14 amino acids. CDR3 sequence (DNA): TGTGCCAGCAGCCGGGACAGGGGGCTCGATGGCTACACCTTC. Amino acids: CASSRDRGLDGYTF.

DNA for the CDR3: TGTGCCAGCAGCCTGGACAGCTCTGAAGCTTTCTTT. Translation gives CASSLDSSEAFF. The genes are TRBV7-2 and TRBJ1-1; D might be TRBD1 (6 bases). The CDR3 has 12 residues. Trimming shortened V by 5 bases and J by 6 bases, and 10 bases separated the two germline ends. CDR1 and CDR2 (germline): SGHTA, FQGNSA.